This TCR beta chain was sequenced for a study of blood T cell repertoires in COVID-19. Only in-frame clones appear in the TCRdb table, and some are missing; sequencing was by immunoSEQ multiplex PCR. There are fewer than 200,000 clones in the sample; around 84% occur only once, and 3% to 3.5% lies in the top ten. This CDR3 has 12 amino acids. The germline V and J ends were trimmed by 2 bases and 8 bases, with 12 bases remaining between them. CDR1 and CDR2 from the germline V gene are GTSNPN and SVGIG (reference sequence). In this sample, this clone turned up a few times. The chain carries TRBV30 and TRBJ1-1, with unresolved D. This receptor was obtained from a woman aged 25-40 years who had been exposed to COVID-19. The sequenced material came from PBMCs or T cells enriched from blood (not recorded which). The CDR3 DNA sequence: TGTGCCTGGAGTTCCGGGAGGGTGGAAGCTTTCTTT. It translates to CAWSSGRVEAFF. The full variable domain, completed using reference TRBV30 and TRBJ1-1, is SQTIHQWPATLVQPVGSPLSLECTVEGTSNPNLYWYRQAAGRGLQLLFYSVGIGQISSEVPQNLSASRPQDRQFILSSKKLLLSDSGFYLCAWSSGRVEAFFGQGTRLTVV.